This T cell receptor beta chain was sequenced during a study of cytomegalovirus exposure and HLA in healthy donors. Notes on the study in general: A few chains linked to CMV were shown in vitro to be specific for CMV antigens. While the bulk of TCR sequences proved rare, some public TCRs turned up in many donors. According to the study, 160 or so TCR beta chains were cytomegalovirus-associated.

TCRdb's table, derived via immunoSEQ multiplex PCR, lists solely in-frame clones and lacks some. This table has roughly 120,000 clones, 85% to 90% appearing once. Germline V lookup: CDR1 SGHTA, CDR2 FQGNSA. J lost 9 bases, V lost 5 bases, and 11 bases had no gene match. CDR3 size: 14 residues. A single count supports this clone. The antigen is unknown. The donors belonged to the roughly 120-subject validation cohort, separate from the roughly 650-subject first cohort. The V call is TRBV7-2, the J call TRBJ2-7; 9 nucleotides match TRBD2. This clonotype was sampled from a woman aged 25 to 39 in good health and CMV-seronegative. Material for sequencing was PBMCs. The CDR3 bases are TGTGCCAGCAGCGCGGGGGGGCCTTTAGTATCGCAGTACTTC. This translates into CASSAGGPLVSQYF.